This paragraph reports one T cell receptor (beta chain). This table comes from immunoSEQ multiplex PCR, and its TCRdb copy is limited to in-frame clones, with some not included. The table records about 56,000 clones, about 93% of them present only once. The data were obtained in a study of technical replicates of blood from a few donors. The V gene's germline CDR1 is SGHNT and CDR2 YENEEA. The length of the CDR3 is 15 residues. V dropped 0 bases and J dropped 5; count of bases not matched to a gene: 3. Sequencing was performed on PBMCs. The sequence came from a human donor in good health. Some clones in this sample may be carry-over from other donors' samples. V usage is TRBV11-3 and J usage is TRBJ2-1; TRBD2 matches at 8 bases. The CDR3 nucleotides are TGTGCCAGCAGCTTAGACGGGGGGGCCCACAATGAGCAGTTCTTC. Protein: CASSLDGGAHNEQFF.